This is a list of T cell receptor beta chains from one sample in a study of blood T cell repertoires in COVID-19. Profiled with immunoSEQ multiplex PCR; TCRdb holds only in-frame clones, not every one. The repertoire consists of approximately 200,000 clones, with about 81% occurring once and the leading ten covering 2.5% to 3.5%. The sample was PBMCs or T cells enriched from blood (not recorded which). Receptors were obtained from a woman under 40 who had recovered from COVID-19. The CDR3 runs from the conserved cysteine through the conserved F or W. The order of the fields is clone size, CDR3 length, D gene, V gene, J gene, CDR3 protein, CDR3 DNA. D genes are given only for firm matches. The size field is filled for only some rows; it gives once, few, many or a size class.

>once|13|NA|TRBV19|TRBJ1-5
CASRYQGLQPQHF
TGTGCCAGTAGGTACCAGGGGCTGCAGCCCCAGCATTTT
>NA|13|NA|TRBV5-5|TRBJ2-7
CASSPSGLPEQYF
TGTGCCAGCAGCCCGAGCGGGCTGCCCGAGCAGTACTTC
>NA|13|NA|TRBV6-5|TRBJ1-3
CASTGTPGNTIYF
TGTGCCAGCACCGGGACACCCGGAAACACCATATATTTT
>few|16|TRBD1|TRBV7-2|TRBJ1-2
CASSLRGTGSSSGYTF
TGTGCCAGCAGCCTGCGTGGGACAGGGAGTAGTAGCGGCTACACCTTC
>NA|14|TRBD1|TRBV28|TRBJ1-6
CASRTGSNNSPLHF
TGTGCCAGCAGGACAGGGTCTAATAATTCACCCCTCCACTTT
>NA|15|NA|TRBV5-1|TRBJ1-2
CASSLETGYNYGYTF
TGCGCCAGCAGCTTGGAGACAGGTTATAACTATGGCTACACCTTC
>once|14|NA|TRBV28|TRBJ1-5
CASRPDISNQPQHF
TGTGCCAGCAGGCCCGACATTAGCAATCAGCCCCAGCATTTT
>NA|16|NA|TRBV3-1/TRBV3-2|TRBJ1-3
CASRRTGAFSGNTIYF
TGTGCCAGCAGACGCACGGGAGCCTTCTCTGGAAACACCATATATTTT
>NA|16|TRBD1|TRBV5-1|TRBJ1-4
CASSYTGGASNEKLFF
TGCGCCAGCAGTTATACAGGGGGCGCTTCTAATGAAAAACTGTTTTTT
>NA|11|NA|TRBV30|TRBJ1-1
CAWSVLSEAFF
TGTGCCTGGAGTGTACTAAGTGAAGCTTTCTTT
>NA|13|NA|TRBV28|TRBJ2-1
CASSKDSFDEQFF
TGTGCCAGCAGCAAGGACAGTTTCGATGAGCAGTTCTTC
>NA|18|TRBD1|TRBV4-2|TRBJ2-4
CASSEFGSGTGLKNIQYF
TGTGCCAGCAGCGAGTTTGGGTCGGGGACAGGCCTAAAAAACATTCAGTACTTC
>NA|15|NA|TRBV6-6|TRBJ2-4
CASSPGTPGVDIQYF
TGTGCCAGCAGTCCCGGGACACCTGGCGTAGACATTCAGTACTTC
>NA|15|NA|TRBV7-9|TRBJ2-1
CASSFAGIRGAEQFF
TGTGCCAGCAGCTTCGCGGGGATCCGGGGGGCTGAGCAGTTCTTC
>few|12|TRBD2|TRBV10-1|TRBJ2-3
CASSEGLAGQYF
TGCGCCAGCAGTGAGGGACTAGCGGGGCAGTATTTT
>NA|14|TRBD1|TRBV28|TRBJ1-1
CASSLYSGGTEAFF
TGTGCCAGCAGTTTATATTCAGGGGGCACTGAAGCTTTCTTT
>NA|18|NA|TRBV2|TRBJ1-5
CASSMGHAGALGNQPQHF
TGTGCCAGCTCCATGGGTCACGCAGGGGCGCTTGGCAATCAGCCCCAGCATTTT
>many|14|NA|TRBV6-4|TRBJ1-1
CASSSTGQNSEAFF
TGTGCCAGCAGCTCGACTGGACAGAATTCTGAAGCTTTCTTT
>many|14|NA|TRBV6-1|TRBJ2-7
CASSEPSPTYEQYF
TGTGCCAGCAGTGAGCCGAGTCCGACCTACGAGCAGTACTTC
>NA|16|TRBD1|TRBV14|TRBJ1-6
CASSLTGGSYNSPLHF
TGTGCCAGCAGCCTGACAGGGGGCTCCTATAATTCACCCCTCCACTTT
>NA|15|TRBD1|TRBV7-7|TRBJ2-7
CASSPEGAAAYEQYF
TGTGCTAGCAGCCCCGAGGGGGCAGCCGCCTACGAGCAGTACTTC
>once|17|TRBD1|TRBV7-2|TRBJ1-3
CASSLAGNRGTGNTIYF
TGTGCCAGCAGCTTAGCGGGAAACAGGGGTACAGGAAACACCATATATTTT
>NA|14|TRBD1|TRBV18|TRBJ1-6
CASSRDRGNSPLHF
TGTGCCAGCTCACGGGACAGGGGGAATTCACCCCTCCACTTT
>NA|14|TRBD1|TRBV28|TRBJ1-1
CASRYLRDRPEAFF
TGTGCCAGCAGATACCTCAGGGACAGACCTGAAGCTTTCTTT
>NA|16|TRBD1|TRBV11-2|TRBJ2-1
CASSSFRDRVYNEQFF
TGTGCCAGCAGCTCCTTCCGGGACAGGGTTTACAATGAGCAGTTCTTC
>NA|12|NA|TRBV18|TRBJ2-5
CASSTVQETQYF
TGTGCCAGCTCGACAGTCCAAGAGACCCAGTACTTC
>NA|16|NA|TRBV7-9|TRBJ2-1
CASSLEWTTQGNEQFF
TGTGCCAGCAGCTTAGAATGGACAACCCAAGGTAATGAGCAGTTCTTC
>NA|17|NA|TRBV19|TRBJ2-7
CASSIGRLTTINYEQYF
TGTGCCAGTAGTATAGGGCGACTAACGACAATTAACTACGAGCAGTACTTC